Shown below are 23 T cell receptor beta chains from a single sample sequenced in a study of STAT5B mutations in CD4+ large granular lymphocyte leukemia. Produced via immunoSEQ multiplex PCR; TCRdb's table is partial and in-frame only. There are tens of thousands of clones in the sample; about 70% occur only once, and 0.29% lies in the top ten. Sequenced material: CD4+ T cells from blood buffy coats. These receptors came from a human donor in good health.

The chain recombines TRBV5-1 with TRBJ2-7; TRBD1 aligns across 9 bases. V dropped 5 bases and J dropped 4; count of bases not matched to a gene: 7. CDR3 length equals 14 residues. Germline V gives CDR1 SGHRS, CDR2 YFSETQ. The CDR3 loop is CASSPTGGKYEQYF. Written as DNA, the CDR3 is TGCGCCAGCAGTCCGACAGGGGGAAAGTACGAGCAGTACTTC.

V and J are TRBV5-1 and TRBJ2-2, with a tentative D call TRBD2 (5 bases). The germline gives CDR1 SGHRS, CDR2 YFSETQ. The germline V and J ends were trimmed by 8 bases and 1 base, with 15 bases remaining between them. The length of the CDR3 is 15 residues. The CDR3 here is CASDLGSRNTGELFF. The CDR3 region has the DNA TGCGCCAGTGACTTGGGGAGCCGGAACACCGGGGAGCTGTTTTTT.

The chain combines TRBV27 with TRBJ1-2; unclear D gene. V was clipped by 6 bases and J by 8 bases, with 13 bases between them. The CDR3 totals 12 residues. Germline loops: CDR1 MNHEY, CDR2 SMNVEV (reference sequence). CDR3 amino acids: CASSTTDRGYTF. CDR3 in DNA: TGTGCCAGCAGCACAACAGATCGCGGCTACACCTTC.

The chain uses TRBV7-2 and TRBJ1-5, with 10 bases fitting TRBD1. The V segment lost 5 bases and the J segment 1 base; nucleotides outside the gene matches: 14. Germline CDR1 reads SGHTA; CDR2 reads FQGNSA. The CDR3 length is 19 residues. DNA for the CDR3: TGTGCCAGCAGCCGTGGGACAGGGGCTCTTGCGGGAAGCAATCAGCCCCAGCATTTT. This translates into CASSRGTGALAGSNQPQHF.

The V gene is TRBV30, the J gene TRBJ2-2; D not resolved. V shed 2 bases and J shed 5 bases, with 12 bases lying between them. Germline CDR1 GTSNPN, CDR2 SVGIG (reference sequence). The CDR3 spans 14 residues. The CDR3 coding sequence is TGTGCCTGGAGTTTTGGTTCTGCAACCGGGGAGCTGTTTTTT. Protein product: CAWSFGSATGELFF.

The rearrangement joins TRBV5-1 to TRBJ2-5, with 14 bases aligning to TRBD2. CDR1 is SGHRS and CDR2 is YFSETQ in the germline V gene. V gave up 0 bases and J gave up 3 bases; unmatched junction bases: 4. The CDR3 contains 17 residues. Here the CDR3 reads CASSLEPGLAGEETQYF. CDR3 coding DNA: TGCGCCAGCAGCTTGGAACCGGGACTAGCGGGGGAAGAGACCCAGTACTTC.

The chain recombines TRBV30 with TRBJ1-6; maybe TRBD1 (5 bases). Deletions cut 0 bases from V and 9 bases from J, with 12 bases between. The CDR3 consists of 14 residues. Germline loops: CDR1 GTSNPN, CDR2 SVGIG (reference sequence). In DNA, the CDR3 is TGTGCCTGGAGTGTTGGGGGTATCGGTTCACCCCTCCACTTT. Protein: CAWSVGGIGSPLHF.

V gene TRBV30 combines with J gene TRBJ1-3, with a weak D call TRBD1 (6 bases). The germline CDR1 and CDR2 sequences are GTSNPN and SVGIG (reference sequence). The V and J ends lost 5 bases and 5 bases respectively, with 19 bases between them. The CDR3 runs to 15 residues. The CDR3 bases are TGTGCCTGGGAGGGGGGCCGCCAGCGCCGAAACACCATATATTTT. Amino acid sequence: CAWEGGRQRRNTIYF.

The chain links TRBV12-5 to TRBJ2-7; maybe TRBD1 (5 bases). Trimming took 0 bases from V and 4 from J, leaving 10 bases between them. This CDR3 has 14 residues. Germline-derived CDR1 and CDR2 are LGHNT and FRNRAP. The CDR3 sequence: CASGLVGQGYEQYF. The DNA of the CDR3 is TGTGCTAGTGGTTTGGTTGGTCAGGGATACGAGCAGTACTTC.

The chain joins TRBV19 to TRBJ2-6; TRBD1 matches 7 bases. CDR1 is LNHDA, CDR2 SQIVND, per germline (reference sequence). This CDR3 contains 17 residues. V lost 8 bases to trimming and J lost 0 bases; unmatched junction nucleotides: 10. The CDR3 DNA is TGTGCCAGTGGGGAACAGGGGATCCTCTCTGGGGCCAACGTCCTGACTTTC. Translating it yields CASGEQGILSGANVLTF.

The chain carries TRBV30 and TRBJ1-6, with D tentatively TRBD1 (6 bases). The V gene's germline CDR1 is GTSNPN and CDR2 SVGIG (reference sequence). CDR3 size: 17 residues. V lost 5 bases, J lost 2 bases, and 19 bases lay in between. CDR3 residues: CAWGFDARTAYNSPLHF. The CDR3 DNA follows: TGTGCCTGGGGATTTGATGCAAGGACAGCCTATAATTCACCCCTCCACTTT.

The gene calls are TRBV29-1 and TRBJ2-1; tentatively, D is TRBD2 (6 bases). Trimming took off 4 bases at V and 4 bases at J, with 17 bases between the two ends. Germline CDR1 and CDR2: SQVTM and ANQGSEA. CDR3 size: 15 residues. This CDR3 reads CSVARRATGYNEQFF. CDR3 in DNA: TGCAGCGTTGCGAGGAGGGCGACCGGGTACAATGAGCAGTTCTTC.

This clone was counted a single time. The chain carries TRBV18 and TRBJ2-1, with D perhaps matching TRBD1 (6 bases). Germline lookup yields CDR1 KGHSH and CDR2 LQKENI. V was cut by 2 bases and J by 10 bases, with 15 bases left in between. CDR3 length: 14 amino acids. The CDR3, as DNA: TGTGCCAGCTCACCAGACAGGCAGATCCACGAGCAGTTCTTC. Its protein product is CASSPDRQIHEQFF.

V is TRBV30 and J is TRBJ1-4, with D possibly being TRBD1 (6 bases). CDR3 length: 18 residues. With 2 bases removed from V and 0 bases from J, the gap between germline ends came to 19 bases. Germline V CDR1 and CDR2: GTSNPN, SVGIG (reference sequence). This chain's CDR3 is CAWSLRLGGEATNEKLFF. The CDR3 nucleotides read TGTGCCTGGAGTCTAAGGCTGGGGGGCGAGGCAACTAATGAAAAACTGTTTTTT.

CDR3 in DNA: TGTGCCAGCAGCACGGGACTAGCGGGGGTAGGGCTCGAAGAGACCCAGTACTTC. Translating it yields CASSTGLAGVGLEETQYF. The chain couples TRBV13 to TRBJ2-5; 14 bases align to TRBD2. Germline CDR1 reads PRHDT; CDR2 reads FYEKMQ (reference sequence). V trimming: 5 bases; J trimming: 3 bases; junction bases outside the gene matches: 11. The length of the CDR3 is 18 residues.

CDR3 bases: TGTGCCAGCAGTACCCGGGACGAACTCTACACAGATACGCAGTATTTT. It is translated as CASSTRDELYTDTQYF. The V and J genes are TRBV9 and TRBJ2-3, with D possibly being TRBD1 or TRBD2 (5 bases each). The CDR3 sequence is 16 residues long. Germline V gene data show CDR1 as SGDLS and CDR2 as YYNGEE. Trimming removed 5 bases at V and 2 bases at J, with 18 bases between.

The chain uses TRBV21-1 and TRBJ2-7; the D call in the table, TRBD2, was not verified against the DNA. TRBV21-1 is designated a pseudogene. This CDR3 is 17 amino acids long. The CDR3 sequence is CASSKAVELAVSYEQYF. CDR3 DNA sequence: TGTGCCAGCAGCAAAGCGGTAGAACTAGCGGTTTCCTACGAGCAGTACTTC.

The rearrangement joins TRBV4-1 to TRBJ1-1, with 9 positions matching TRBD1. The germline V gene encodes CDR1 MGHRA and CDR2 YSYEKL. V shed 4 bases and J 4 bases; nucleotides not matched to a gene: 4. The CDR3 spans 14 residues. The CDR3 coding sequence is TGCGCCAGCAGCCGAGACAGGGGGGGCACTGAAGCTTTCTTT. Its translation: CASSRDRGGTEAFF.

In this sample, this clone turned up a few times. This chain joins TRBV6-1 and TRBJ1-4, with D tentatively TRBD1 (5 bases). CDR1 is MNHNS and CDR2 is SASEGT in the germline V gene. Trimming shortened V by 6 bases and J by 2 bases, and 13 bases separated the two germline ends. The CDR3 loop spans 15 amino acids. In DNA form, the CDR3 reads TGTGCCAGCAGCACTCCGGGACTGACTAATGAAAAACTGTTTTTT. Amino acids: CASSTPGLTNEKLFF.

There are a few counts of this clone. The gene calls are TRBV18 and TRBJ1-6, with 7 positions matching TRBD1. Germline V CDR1 and CDR2: KGHSH, LQKENI. With V trimmed by 3 bases and J by 0 bases, 2 bases remained unmatched. There are 16 residues in the CDR3. The CDR3 loop is CASSPDRSSYNSPLHF. In DNA, the CDR3 is TGTGCCAGCTCACCGGACAGGAGCTCCTATAATTCACCCCTCCACTTT.

This clone was counted once. The V gene is TRBV11-3, the J gene TRBJ2-3, with D perhaps matching TRBD1 or TRBD2 (5 bases each). Germline V gives CDR1 SGHNT, CDR2 YENEEA. The CDR3 spans 13 residues. The germline V and J ends were trimmed by 3 bases and 3 bases, with 7 bases remaining between them. Written as DNA, the CDR3 is TGTGCCAGCAGCTTGGGGGTGACAGATACGCAGTATTTT. Amino acid sequence: CASSLGVTDTQYF. Based on the CDR3 plus reference TRBV11-3 and TRBJ2-3, the full variable domain is EAGVVQSPRYKIIEKKQPVAFWCNPISGHNTLYWYLQNLGQGPELLIRYENEEAVDDSQLPKDRFSAERLKGVDSTLKIQPAELGDSAVYLCASSLGVTDTQYFGPGTRLTVL.

This chain links TRBV7-3 with TRBJ2-7, with 8 bases aligning to TRBD1. Per the germline V gene, CDR1 is SGHTA and CDR2 is FQGTGA. The V gene end was trimmed by 5 bases and the J gene end by 0 bases; junction bases not matched to a gene: 6. This CDR3 contains 15 residues. This CDR3 reads CASSPTGGISYEQYF. Here the CDR3 DNA reads TGTGCCAGCAGCCCCACAGGGGGGATCTCCTACGAGCAGTACTTC.

J is TRBJ2-7 and V is TRBV19; either TRBD1 or TRBD2 may fit D (5 bases each). With 6 bases removed from V and 2 bases from J, the gap between germline ends came to 17 bases. The CDR3 runs 15 residues. Germline-derived CDR1 and CDR2 are LNHDA and SQIVND (reference sequence). CDR3: CASSGQLGAPYEQYF. The CDR3 nucleotides read TGTGCCAGTAGCGGACAACTCGGGGCCCCCTACGAGCAGTACTTC.